Below, one T cell receptor beta chain is given with its context. Its target is unknown. 13 Jbeta primers and 60 Vbeta primers were used for the PCR. Profiling relied on immunoSEQ multiplex PCR, and the TCRdb table lists in-frame clones only, not all of them. The table shows approximately 93,000 clones, with approximately 81% occurring only once. The data originate from a study of cytomegalovirus exposure and HLA in healthy donors. Each donor's status was that of a healthy bone marrow donor. Notes on the study in general: Cytomegalovirus association was assigned to about 180 TCR beta chains.

CDR1 is GTSNPN, CDR2 SVGIG, per germline (reference sequence). V lost 0 bases to trimming and J lost 13 bases; unmatched junction nucleotides: 4. The CDR3 length is 11 residues. Specimen: PBMCs. The sequence derives from a woman aged 40 to 50 in good health and CMV-seronegative. The chain carries TRBV30 and TRBJ1-2; TRBD1 aligns across 8 bases. The CDR3 sequence: CAWSVRTGPTF. The CDR3 nucleotides read TGTGCCTGGAGTGTGAGGACAGGGCCCACCTTC.